This TCR beta chain was captured by sequencing in a study of blood T cell repertoires in COVID-19. Study-level background: From the United States, Italy and Spain came samples of acute and convalescent COVID-19. T cells, B-cell-depleted T cells, or PBMCs supplied cDNA or gDNA.

This CDR3 region has 17 residues. V trimming: 1 base; J trimming: 5 bases; junction bases outside the gene matches: 11. Per the germline V gene, CDR1 is LNHDA and CDR2 is SQIVND (reference sequence). Profiling relied on immunoSEQ multiplex PCR, and the TCRdb table lists in-frame clones only, not all of them. The sample holds about 400,000 clones, approximately 87% seen once. Sequenced input: PBMCs or T cells enriched from blood (not recorded which). V gene TRBV19 combines with J gene TRBJ2-3; 8 bases align to TRBD2. This clonotype originated in a man in his forties in a cohort exposed to, infected with or recovered from COVID-19 (not recorded which). The CDR3 protein is CASSIAGTLAGGDTQYF. Written as DNA, the CDR3 is TGTGCCAGTAGTATAGCCGGGACTCTCGCGGGGGGAGATACGCAGTATTTT.